This TCR beta chain was documented in a study of cytomegalovirus exposure and HLA in healthy donors. On this clone: Its specificity is not known.

Germline CDR1 SGHVS, CDR2 FQNEAQ. This CDR3 spans 16 amino acids. Trimming removed 5 bases from V and 7 bases from J, with 21 bases in between. PCR primers comprised 60 Vbeta and 13 Jbeta primers. Profiled with immunoSEQ multiplex PCR; TCRdb holds only in-frame clones, not every one. The table has some 140,000 clones, 87% seen once. Overall study results and limits: Solely CMV serostatus was available to characterize immune exposure. Later on, a genetic analysis was performed. It linked a missense variant in DCLRE1C with V- and J-gene trimming of TCR beta. An analysis done earlier found most TCR beta V segments productive about 87% or about 30% of the time. Rarity held for most TCR sequences, but there were some public TCRs that occurred in many donors.

The sample was PBMCs. The sequence came from a woman aged 25 to 45 in good health and CMV-seronegative. The rearrangement uses TRBV7-8 and TRBJ1-5; D call uncertain. The CDR3 DNA sequence: TGTGCCAGCAGCCTACTGGGCCGCTTGTCAAGACAGCCCCAGCATTTT. It specifies CASSLLGRLSRQPQHF.